This T cell receptor (beta chain) was captured in a study of T cells in Graves' hyperthyroidism and ophthalmopathy. TCR beta CDR3 regions were amplified from RNA. Using the HTBI primer set, a first-round RT-PCR was run on the TCR CDR3. Via MiXCR, TCRdb re-called the multiplex PCR reads, giving one row per CDR3 protein. This table holds about 550,000 distinct CDR3 sequences, under 25% found once. The CDR3 has 16 amino acids. Germline V lookup: CDR1 SGHAT, CDR2 FQNNGV. The V end lost 0 bases, the J end lost 3 bases, and 14 bases lay between the germline ends. There are many counts of this clonotype. The TCR sequence derives from a man aged 18 to 29 with Graves' hyperthyroidism. This rearrangement joins TRBV11-2 to TRBJ1-1; the D gene is possibly TRBD1 (6 bases). Sequenced: blood. CDR3 loop: CASSLDRPGADTEAFF. The CDR3 DNA is TGTGCCAGCAGCTTAGATCGGCCGGGGGCGGACACTGAAGCTTTCTTT.